Listed below are T cell receptor beta chains from one sample, sequenced in a study of blood T cell repertoires in COVID-19. TCRdb keeps only in-frame clones here, not all; method: immunoSEQ multiplex PCR. The sample holds nearly 55,000 clones, about 86% seen once. Sequencing input: peripheral blood. The receptor set was obtained from a man aged 70 or older with active COVID-19. Each CDR3 is given with its conserved first and last residue. D genes are given only for firm matches. Only part of the rows carry a size: once, few, many, or a class if the clone is expanded.

J: TRBJ1-1; V: TRBV6-6; size: -; D: TRBD1; CDR3: CASTNTGAGTEAFF; DNA: TGTGCCAGCACAAACACAGGGGCGGGCACTGAAGCTTTCTTT
J: TRBJ1-1; V: TRBV5-4; size: few; D: TRBD1; CDR3: CASSLYRGDTEAFF; DNA: TGTGCCAGCAGCTTGTACAGGGGAGACACTGAAGCTTTCTTT
J: TRBJ2-4; V: TRBV24-1; size: -; D: -; CDR3: CATPLLIQYF; DNA: TGTGCCACCCCCCTCCTCATTCAGTACTTC
J: TRBJ2-7; V: TRBV10-3; size: -; D: -; CDR3: CAISEREHYEQYF; DNA: TGTGCCATCAGTGAGCGGGAGCACTACGAGCAGTACTTC
J: TRBJ1-1; V: TRBV29-1; size: -; D: -; CDR3: CSVVPGKAEAFF; DNA: TGCAGCGTTGTTCCAGGGAAAGCTGAAGCTTTCTTT
J: TRBJ1-1; V: TRBV5-1; size: -; D: -; CDR3: CASSSQGSQERAFF; DNA: TGCGCCAGCTCCTCACAGGGTTCTCAGGAGAGAGCTTTCTTT
J: TRBJ2-2; V: TRBV21-1; size: once; D: -; CDR3: CASSKARTGTGDPGELFF; DNA: TGTGCCAGCAGCAAAGCGCGGACCGGGACAGGGGACCCAGGGGAGCTGTTTTTT
J: TRBJ2-2; V: TRBV27; size: once; D: -; CDR3: CASSLRVVAGDTGELFF; DNA: TGTGCCAGCAGTTTGCGGGTGGTGGCAGGGGACACCGGGGAGCTGTTTTTT
J: TRBJ2-1; V: TRBV6-1; size: -; D: -; CDR3: CASSENQGGYNNEQFF; DNA: TGTGCCAGCAGTGAAAATCAGGGGGGCTATAACAATGAGCAGTTCTTC
J: TRBJ2-7; V: TRBV7-2; size: -; D: -; CDR3: CASSLAGQAYEQYF; DNA: TGTGCCAGCAGCTTAGCGGGGCAGGCCTACGAGCAGTACTTC
J: TRBJ1-1; V: TRBV2; size: -; D: TRBD1; CDR3: CASSPTGVSTEAFF; DNA: TGTGCCAGCAGTCCGACAGGGGTCTCCACTGAAGCTTTCTTT
J: TRBJ2-7; V: TRBV5-6; size: -; D: -; CDR3: CASSSGSGIHEQYF; DNA: TGTGCCAGCAGCTCCGGGTCCGGGATCCACGAGCAGTACTTC
J: TRBJ1-1; V: TRBV6-2/TRBV6-3; size: once; D: -; CDR3: CASSYSPRGSGDEAFF; DNA: TGTGCCAGCAGTTACTCCCCCCGGGGGTCCGGAGATGAAGCTTTCTTT
J: TRBJ2-7; V: TRBV10-3; size: -; D: -; CDR3: CAISESGASSYEQYF; DNA: TGTGCCATCAGTGAGTCAGGAGCAAGCTCCTACGAGCAGTACTTC
J: TRBJ2-1; V: TRBV18; size: -; D: TRBD1; CDR3: CASSPLRGNEQFF; DNA: TGTGCCAGCTCACCACTCAGGGGGAATGAGCAGTTCTTC
J: TRBJ2-7; V: TRBV7-7; size: -; D: TRBD1; CDR3: CASSVGTEGGEYEQYF; DNA: TGTGCCAGCAGCGTAGGGACAGAGGGTGGGGAATACGAGCAGTACTTC
J: TRBJ1-3; V: TRBV4-2; size: few; D: -; CDR3: CASSPRGFASSGNTIYF; DNA: TGTGCCAGCAGCCCCAGGGGATTCGCCTCCTCTGGAAACACCATATATTTT
J: TRBJ1-1; V: TRBV4-3; size: -; D: -; CDR3: CASSQESGSVEAFF; DNA: TGCGCCAGCAGCCAAGAATCCGGGTCGGTCGAAGCTTTCTTT
J: TRBJ2-3; V: TRBV6-5; size: -; D: -; CDR3: CASSYSGLQLDTQYF; DNA: TGTGCCAGCAGTTATTCGGGACTCCAACTCGATACGCAGTATTTT
J: TRBJ2-7; V: TRBV5-1; size: -; D: TRBD1; CDR3: CASSLDVGGREQYF; DNA: TGCGCCAGCAGCTTGGATGTAGGGGGCCGGGAGCAGTACTTC
J: TRBJ2-1; V: TRBV18; size: -; D: TRBD2; CDR3: CASSATSGGNGEQFF; DNA: TGTGCCAGCTCCGCGACTAGCGGGGGGAATGGTGAGCAGTTCTTC
J: TRBJ1-3; V: TRBV2; size: -; D: -; CDR3: CASSVGGTGNTIYF; DNA: TGTGCCAGCAGTGTGGGAGGGACTGGAAACACCATATATTTT
J: TRBJ2-2; V: TRBV7-9; size: -; D: TRBD1; CDR3: CASSFLLGTGSTGELFF; DNA: TGTGCCAGCAGCTTTCTTTTGGGGACAGGGAGCACCGGGGAGCTGTTTTTT
J: TRBJ2-2; V: TRBV19; size: -; D: TRBD1; CDR3: CASSKRTGYANTGELFF; DNA: TGTGCCAGTAGTAAGCGGACAGGGTACGCGAACACCGGGGAGCTGTTTTTT
J: TRBJ1-1; V: TRBV19; size: -; D: -; CDR3: CASSSDLRGTEAFF; DNA: TGTGCCAGTAGTTCCGACCTACGGGGCACTGAAGCTTTCTTT
J: TRBJ2-5; V: TRBV29-1; size: -; D: -; CDR3: CSAQPLQETQYF; DNA: TGCAGCGCCCAACCACTCCAAGAGACCCAGTACTTC
J: TRBJ2-1; V: TRBV27; size: -; D: -; CDR3: CATPLYNEQFF; DNA: TGTGCCACCCCCCTCTACAATGAGCAGTTCTTC
J: TRBJ1-6; V: TRBV5-1; size: once; D: TRBD1; CDR3: CASSLVAGGNSPLHF; DNA: TGCGCCAGCAGCTTGGTAGCAGGGGGAAATTCACCCCTCCACTTT
J: TRBJ2-1; V: TRBV6-2/TRBV6-3; size: -; D: TRBD2; CDR3: CASSPQPAGGSLNEQFF; DNA: TGTGCCAGCAGTCCCCAACCCGCGGGGGGAAGTTTAAATGAGCAGTTCTTC
J: TRBJ1-2; V: TRBV19; size: -; D: -; CDR3: CASSAEQGLPYGYTF; DNA: TGTGCCAGTAGTGCAGAACAGGGACTACCCTATGGCTACACCTTC
J: TRBJ1-5; V: TRBV28; size: few; D: TRBD1; CDR3: CASDDRDRHKLMSNQPQHF; DNA: TGTGCCAGCGACGATAGGGACAGGCATAAATTGATGAGCAATCAGCCCCAGCATTTT
J: TRBJ2-2; V: TRBV5-1; size: once; D: TRBD2; CDR3: CASSQGLAGTSTNTGELFF; DNA: TGCGCCAGCAGCCAGGGACTAGCGGGGACGAGTACGAACACCGGGGAGCTGTTTTTT
J: TRBJ2-2; V: TRBV6-2/TRBV6-3; size: -; D: -; CDR3: CASSYPRPRGLTGELFF; DNA: TGTGCCAGCAGTTACCCCCGGCCCCGAGGATTGACCGGGGAGCTGTTTTTT
J: TRBJ2-7; V: TRBV4-3; size: few; D: TRBD1; CDR3: CASSQDAGTGLSYEQYF; DNA: TGCGCCAGCAGCCAGGACGCGGGGACAGGGCTCTCCTACGAGCAGTACTTC
J: TRBJ1-2; V: TRBV28; size: -; D: TRBD1; CDR3: CASSPTGSNYGYTF; DNA: TGTGCCAGCAGCCCGACAGGGTCTAACTATGGCTACACCTTC
J: TRBJ2-3; V: TRBV27; size: -; D: -; CDR3: CASRQRATDTQYF; DNA: TGTGCCAGCCGTCAGCGGGCCACAGATACGCAGTATTTT
J: TRBJ1-2; V: TRBV19; size: -; D: -; CDR3: CASSQGSASFYGYTF; DNA: TGTGCCAGTAGCCAGGGGTCCGCCTCTTTCTATGGCTACACCTTC
J: TRBJ2-7; V: TRBV19; size: -; D: -; CDR3: CASSIAQGGEEQYF; DNA: TGTGCCAGTAGTATCGCGCAGGGAGGAGAGGAGCAGTACTTC
J: TRBJ1-2; V: TRBV19; size: -; D: TRBD1; CDR3: CASIRQGEYYGYTF; DNA: TGTGCCAGTATCCGACAGGGGGAGTACTATGGCTACACCTTC
J: TRBJ2-3; V: TRBV11-3; size: -; D: TRBD2; CDR3: CASSPPGSSGGDTQYF; DNA: TGTGCCAGCAGCCCCCCGGGCTCTAGCGGGGGAGATACGCAGTATTTT
J: TRBJ2-2; V: TRBV4-2; size: -; D: TRBD1; CDR3: CASSLQGLDTGELFF; DNA: TGTGCCAGCAGCCTACAGGGGCTTGACACCGGGGAGCTGTTTTTT
J: TRBJ1-4; V: TRBV5-1; size: once; D: -; CDR3: CASSLMGARSEKLFF; DNA: TGCGCCAGCAGCTTGATGGGGGCTCGGAGTGAAAAACTGTTTTTT
J: TRBJ2-6; V: TRBV24-1; size: -; D: TRBD1; CDR3: CATSDSREGAAGANVLTF; DNA: TGTGCCACCAGTGATTCTCGTGAGGGGGCGGCTGGGGCCAACGTCCTGACTTTC
J: TRBJ1-2; V: TRBV4-1; size: -; D: TRBD1; CDR3: CASSPPQGSFYGYTF; DNA: TGCGCCAGCAGCCCCCCACAGGGGAGCTTCTATGGCTACACCTTC
J: TRBJ1-1; V: TRBV5-1; size: once; D: TRBD1; CDR3: CASSSPGTGLEAFF; DNA: TGCGCCAGCAGCTCACCCGGGACAGGGCTGGAAGCTTTCTTT
J: TRBJ1-5; V: TRBV18; size: -; D: -; CDR3: CASSQAGNQPQHF; DNA: TGTGCCAGCTCACAAGCAGGGAATCAGCCCCAGCATTTT
J: TRBJ2-5; V: TRBV18; size: -; D: TRBD2; CDR3: CASSPPRIGGIQETQYF; DNA: TGTGCCAGCTCACCACCCCGTATCGGGGGGATTCAAGAGACCCAGTACTTC
J: TRBJ1-2; V: TRBV9; size: -; D: TRBD1; CDR3: CASSLDRGHYGYTF; DNA: TGTGCCAGCAGCCTGGACAGGGGGCACTATGGCTACACCTTC
J: TRBJ2-3; V: TRBV27; size: -; D: TRBD1; CDR3: CASSPWDRVHTQYF; DNA: TGTGCCAGCAGTCCCTGGGACAGGGTGCATACGCAGTATTTT
J: TRBJ2-5; V: TRBV6-1; size: -; D: TRBD2; CDR3: CASSEGRLAGEETQYF; DNA: TGTGCCAGCAGTGAAGGGCGACTAGCGGGGGAAGAGACCCAGTACTTC
J: TRBJ1-4; V: TRBV7-2; size: once; D: -; CDR3: CASRPAGATNEKLFF; DNA: TGTGCCAGCAGACCCGCAGGGGCAACTAATGAAAAACTGTTTTTT
J: TRBJ2-5; V: TRBV5-1; size: -; D: TRBD1; CDR3: CASSLPGQGAASGVPQETQYF; DNA: TGCGCCAGCAGCCTCCCGGGACAGGGGGCGGCTAGCGGGGTCCCCCAAGAGACCCAGTACTTC
J: TRBJ2-7; V: TRBV3-1/TRBV3-2; size: -; D: -; CDR3: CASSQDQGQSYEQYF; DNA: TGTGCCAGCAGCCAAGATCAAGGACAGTCCTACGAGCAGTACTTC
J: TRBJ1-1; V: TRBV30; size: -; D: -; CDR3: CAQQQDSNTEAFF; DNA: TGTGCCCAGCAACAGGATTCCAACACTGAAGCTTTCTTT
J: TRBJ1-2; V: TRBV24-1; size: -; D: TRBD1; CDR3: CATSDVGQGYGYTF; DNA: TGTGCCACCAGTGATGTGGGACAGGGCTATGGCTACACCTTC
J: TRBJ2-7; V: TRBV7-6; size: -; D: TRBD1; CDR3: CASSLAPRTGNSYEQYF; DNA: TGTGCCAGCAGCTTAGCTCCCCGGACAGGGAACTCCTACGAGCAGTACTTC
J: TRBJ2-5; V: TRBV2; size: -; D: -; CDR3: CASSDRTGQAAQYF; DNA: TGTGCCAGCAGTGACAGAACAGGCCAGGCGGCCCAGTACTTC
J: TRBJ1-1; V: TRBV11-3; size: -; D: TRBD1; CDR3: CASSPLGQVPGEAFF; DNA: TGTGCCAGCAGCCCCTTGGGACAGGTACCAGGTGAAGCTTTCTTT
J: TRBJ1-3; V: TRBV29-1; size: -; D: -; CDR3: CSIRGTLSGNTIYF; DNA: TGCAGCATACGCGGGACGCTCTCTGGAAACACCATATATTTT
J: TRBJ2-1; V: TRBV5-6; size: -; D: -; CDR3: CASSWGVNEQFF; DNA: TGTGCCAGCAGCTGGGGGGTCAATGAGCAGTTCTTC